These 11 T cell receptor beta chains share one sample of origin, sequenced in a study of Tregs in tolerant kidney transplant recipients. Sequencing was performed with immunoSEQ multiplex PCR; in TCRdb, only in-frame clones are kept and a portion is missing. The data include 25,000 to 35,000 clones; the top ten clones carry about 7.6%. Sequencing used CD8+ T cells from blood, obtained before the transplant. All receptors derive from a human donor who received a combined kidney and bone marrow transplant.

In regard to this clone: The CDR3 is cut off 3 residues early in the read; its end comes from the germline J gene. The chain is built from TRBV29-1 and TRBJ2-7, with D tentatively TRBD2 (6 bases). The CDR3 runs 14 residues. CDR1 is SQVTM and CDR2 is ANQGSEA in the germline V gene. Trimming pared 3 bases from V and 1 base from J, leaving 13 bases between. The sequenced CDR3 bases are TGCAGCGTTGACCGGGACTCCTTGTCCTACGAG. This sequence encodes CSVDRDSLSYE. The entire CDR3 protein is CSVDRDSLSYEQYF.

For this clone: The sequence runs out 3 residues before the end of the CDR3; the remainder is reconstructed from the germline J gene. The genes are TRBV11-2 and TRBJ2-4, with D possibly being TRBD1 (6 bases). The germline V gene has CDR1 SGHAT and CDR2 FQNNGV. The CDR3 contains 14 residues. V shed 5 bases and J shed 6 bases, with 14 bases lying between them. The chain's CDR3 is CASSVGQWPNIQYF. The sequenced part of the CDR3 DNA is TGTGCCAGCAGCGTTGGACAGTGGCCAAACATT.

Concerning this clone itself: The CDR3 end falls 3 residues outside the read, so it is completed with the germline J gene. The chain has TRBV6-2 or TRBV6-3 and TRBJ1-2, with D perhaps TRBD1 (5 bases). The CDR3 is made up of 14 amino acids. CDR1 is MNHEY and CDR2 is SVGEGT in the germline V gene. The ends were cut back, 8 bases at V and 3 bases at J, with 16 bases in the middle. The CDR3 reads CASRLGSGDYGYTF. The CDR3 DNA, read in part, is TGTGCCAGCCGCCTGGGCTCGGGGGACTATGGC.

On this clone: The read terminates 3 residues ahead of where the CDR3 ends, so the germline J gene completes it. J is TRBJ2-5 and V is TRBV20-1; 9 bases map to TRBD2. J gave up 0 bases and V 0 bases, and 14 bases lay outside the gene matches. Germline values: CDR1 DFQATT, CDR2 SNEGSKA (reference sequence). This CDR3 contains 19 residues. The DNA read from the CDR3 is TGCAGTGCTAGAGATCTCTTCGGGACTAGCCAACCGTACCAAGAGACC. As protein: CSARDLFGTSQPYQET. The full CDR3 protein is CSARDLFGTSQPYQETQYF.

The CDR3 loop is CATMGGQYNSPLHF. The covered CDR3 bases are TGTGCCACCATGGGCGGGCAGTATAATTCACCC. The chain joins TRBV11-2 to TRBJ1-6; the D is unclear. The read comes to an end 3 residues before the CDR3 does, leaving the germline J gene to fill in the end. Per the germline V gene, CDR1 is SGHAT and CDR2 is FQNNGV. V was cut by 10 bases and J by 4 bases, with 14 bases left in between. The CDR3 totals 14 residues.

To note about this clone: Read data end 3 residues before the CDR3 end; the end is taken from the germline J gene. The V gene is TRBV7-2, the J gene TRBJ1-1; possibly TRBD1 for D (5 bases). There are 14 residues in the CDR3. V lost 4 bases and J 1 base, leaving 10 bases between the germline ends. CDR1 is SGHTA and CDR2 is FQGNSA in the germline V gene. The CDR3 is CASSSLTANTEAFF. CDR3 bases read: TGTGCCAGCAGCTCCCTGACAGCGAACACTGAA.

In regard to this clone: The missing CDR3 end, 3 residues past where the read stops, is filled in from the germline J gene. V usage is TRBV7-6 and J usage is TRBJ2-7; 11 bases map to TRBD1. CDR1 SGHVS and CDR2 FNYEAQ come from the germline V gene. After removal of 0 bases from V and 5 bases from J, the junction contained 3 bases not matched to a gene. This CDR3 has 15 amino acids. CDR3 bases read: TGTGCCAGCAGCTTAGCAGGACAGGGGGCCCACGAG. This codes for CASSLAGQGAHE. The whole CDR3 sequence reads CASSLAGQGAHEQYF.

With regard to this clone: The read ends 3 residues shy of where the CDR3 ends; the end is completed using the germline J gene. The chain links TRBV19 to TRBJ1-5; the match to TRBD1 covers 8 bases. The V gene's germline CDR1 is LNHDA and CDR2 SQIVND (reference sequence). V was clipped by 2 bases and J by 7 bases; unmatched bases: 4. This CDR3 is built from 14 residues. This CDR3 is CASSIWQGAQPQHF. CDR3 bases read: TGTGCCAGTAGTATATGGCAGGGGGCCCAGCCC.

The CDR3: CASSSTGTGGLDTQYF. CDR3 DNA, as far as it was read: TGCGCCAGCAGCTCTACCGGGACCGGGGGATTAGATACG. V is TRBV5-1 and J is TRBJ2-3, with TRBD2 as a possible D gene (6 bases). The read falls 3 residues short of the CDR3 end, and the missing part is taken from the germline J gene. Trimming stripped 3 bases from V and 5 bases from J, with 19 bases between. The CDR3 has 16 residues. The germline gives CDR1 SGHRS, CDR2 YFSETQ.

The CDR3 DNA, read in part, is TGCAGTGCTGGGGAGGGGGGGAATTCACCC. This encodes CSAGEGGNSP. In full, the CDR3 is CSAGEGGNSPLHF. The chain joins TRBV20-1 to TRBJ1-6, with D maybe TRBD1 (6 bases). The read stops 3 residues short of the end of the CDR3; the missing end is completed from the germline J gene. CDR3 length: 13 amino acids. Trimming pared 5 bases from V and 7 bases from J, leaving 12 bases between. CDR1 and CDR2 from the germline V gene are DFQATT and SNEGSKA (reference sequence).

On this clone itself: The read gets to within 3 residues of the CDR3 end, and the germline J gene fills in the rest. This chain uses TRBV19 with TRBJ2-7; D may be TRBD1 (6 bases). Trimming removed 5 bases from V and 3 bases from J, with 20 bases in between. CDR1 is LNHDA and CDR2 is SQIVND in the germline V gene (reference sequence). This CDR3 comprises 16 residues. CDR3 amino acids: CASSPSGGPFNYEQYF. The CDR3 DNA, read in part, is TGTGCCAGTAGTCCTTCTGGGGGCCCTTTTAACTACGAG.